Following are 32 T cell receptor beta chains from one sample sequenced in a study of T-cell reconstitution after alpha-beta-depleted transplantation in children. The library targeted TCRbeta and was prepared with unique molecular identifiers. TCRdb redid the calling of the PCR reads with MiXCR, one entry per CDR3 protein. The repertoire consists of approximately 350,000 distinct CDR3 sequences, with about an eighth occurring once and the leading ten covering approximately 4.3%. Here the sequenced sample was PBMCs, taken from the stem cell graft. The source of these receptors is a human donor who donated a stem cell graft to a child with Fanconi anemia.

This clonotype has only a few counts. The rearrangement uses TRBV9 and TRBJ1-3; D is unclear. CDR1 and CDR2 (germline): SGDLS, YYNGEE. CDR3 size: 14 residues. V shed 4 bases and J shed 0 bases, with 8 bases lying between them. CDR3 DNA sequence: TGTGCCAGCAGCCCTCTGAACTCTGGAAACACCATATATTTT. Protein: CASSPLNSGNTIYF.

This clonotype was recorded a few times. V and J are TRBV6-2 or TRBV6-3 and TRBJ2-7; 9 bases line up with TRBD1. V trimming: 0 bases; J trimming: 4 bases; junction bases outside the gene matches: 4. CDR3 length equals 15 residues. Germline V gene data show CDR1 as MNHEY and CDR2 as SVGEGT. CDR3 sequence (DNA): TGTGCCAGCAGTTACTCGGGACAGGGTGTGTACGAGCAGTACTTC. This encodes CASSYSGQGVYEQYF.

The table lists this clonotype with a few counts. The chain recombines TRBV5-1 with TRBJ1-2; tentative D call: TRBD1 (6 bases). V was cut by 0 bases and J by 11 bases, with 17 bases left in between. The CDR3 spans 14 residues. Germline V CDR1 and CDR2: SGHRS, YFSETQ. CDR3 in amino acids: CASSLVGRGQGYTF. Written as DNA, the CDR3 is TGCGCCAGCAGCTTGGTAGGCAGGGGCCAAGGATACACCTTC.

In this sample, this clonotype turned up a few times. The V call is TRBV5-1, the J call TRBJ1-2, with D maybe TRBD1 (5 bases). The germline V gene has CDR1 SGHRS and CDR2 YFSETQ. The CDR3 has 14 amino acids. V was shortened by 3 bases and J by 7 bases, with 16 bases between the two germline ends. CDR3 in DNA: TGCGCCAGCAGCTATGAAGAGCCAAGGGGTGGCTACACCTTC. It encodes CASSYEEPRGGYTF.

This clonotype was seen many times. The chain employs TRBV2 and TRBJ2-3; D unresolved. CDR1 and CDR2 from the germline V gene are SNHLY and FYNNEI. Trimming took 8 bases from V and 2 from J, leaving 11 bases between them. The CDR3 spans 13 residues. The CDR3 coding sequence is TGTGCCAGCGGCATACTCTACACAGATACGCAGTATTTT. Translated, it gives CASGILYTDTQYF.

The CDR3 bases are TGTGCCATCAGTGAGTCGACTGGGATTCAGCCCCAGCATTTT. This codes for CAISESTGIQPQHF. The chain joins TRBV10-3 to TRBJ1-5; D call uncertain. The CDR3 totals 14 residues. The germline gives CDR1 ENHRY, CDR2 SYGVKD. V shed 0 bases and J shed 6 bases, with 9 bases lying between them.

This clonotype was seen a handful of times. The J gene is TRBJ2-3, the V gene TRBV10-3; D gene uncertain. V lost 8 bases and J 0 bases, leaving 6 bases between the germline ends. Germline lookup yields CDR1 ENHRY and CDR2 SYGVKD. The CDR3 length is 12 residues. CDR3 sequence: CAIGSSTDTQYF. The CDR3 region has the DNA TGTGCCATCGGGTCGAGCACAGATACGCAGTATTTT.

This chain links TRBV3-1 with TRBJ2-1; maybe TRBD2 (5 bases). Germline CDR1 reads LGHDT; CDR2 reads YNNKEL (reference sequence). The CDR3 has 16 amino acids. V lost 3 bases to trimming and J lost 2 bases, with 14 bases between them. The CDR3 sequence is CASSHSSLAPYNEQFF. CDR3 nucleotide sequence: TGTGCCAGCAGCCATTCGTCTTTAGCGCCCTACAATGAGCAGTTCTTC.

This clonotype was counted ten times or more. The chain links TRBV5-4 to TRBJ2-2, with 9 bases matching TRBD1. The CDR3 runs 15 residues. From germline, CDR1 is SGHNT and CDR2 YYREEE (reference sequence). V lost 5 bases, J lost 5 bases, and 7 bases stayed unmatched. CDR3 residues: CASRTGTGLTGELFF. For the CDR3, the DNA is TGTGCCAGCAGAACCGGGACAGGGTTAACCGGGGAGCTGTTTTTT.

This clonotype was detected ten times or more. The chain recombines TRBV4-3 with TRBJ2-1; 9 positions match TRBD2. The CDR3 has 20 residues. Germline V gene sequence: CDR1 LGHNA, CDR2 YSLEER. V lost 0 bases and J lost 0; bases outside the gene matches: 12. The CDR3 DNA is TGCGCCAGCAGCCAAGATTATCCAGCGGGGGGACATAGCTCCTACAATGAGCAGTTCTTC. Translation gives CASSQDYPAGGHSSYNEQFF.

This clonotype was observed a few times. The V call is TRBV6-1, the J call TRBJ2-5; unclear D gene. The length of the CDR3 is 15 residues. Germline assignment: CDR1 MNHNS and CDR2 SASEGT. The ends were cut back, 4 bases at V and 5 bases at J, with 17 bases in the middle. The CDR3 protein is CASSGDSLSRETQYF. The DNA for the CDR3 is TGTGCCAGCAGTGGGGATAGCCTAAGTAGGGAGACCCAGTACTTC.

The rearrangement uses TRBV7-2 and TRBJ1-5, with D maybe TRBD1 (5 bases). CDR1 is SGHTA, CDR2 FQGNSA, per germline. The CDR3 spans 14 residues. V lost 2 bases to trimming and J lost 5 bases, with 10 bases between them. The CDR3 loop reads CASSLLGGDQPQHF. CDR3 bases: TGTGCCAGCAGCTTACTGGGGGGAGATCAGCCCCAGCATTTT.

The rearrangement joins TRBV7-8 to TRBJ2-2; 8 nucleotides line up with TRBD1. J was trimmed by 5 bases and V by 0 bases; bases with no gene match: 14. Germline V gene sequence: CDR1 SGHVS, CDR2 FQNEAQ. CDR3 length: 19 amino acids. The CDR3 region is CASSLAGRGQAKETGELFF. The CDR3 DNA reads as TGTGCCAGCAGCTTAGCGGGCCGGGGACAGGCAAAGGAGACCGGGGAGCTGTTTTTT.

This clonotype was found a few times. The rearrangement joins TRBV18 to TRBJ1-3; TRBD1 matches 7 bases. Germline V gene lookup returns CDR1 KGHSH and CDR2 LQKENI. The CDR3 length is 16 residues. With V trimmed by 1 base and J by 0 bases, 3 bases remained unmatched. Here the CDR3 reads CASSPRGQISGNTIYF. CDR3 bases: TGTGCCAGCTCACCACGGGGACAGATCTCTGGAAACACCATATATTTT.

This clonotype has a handful of counts. The chain employs TRBV4-3 and TRBJ2-3; perhaps TRBD2 as D (7 bases). V dropped 3 bases and J dropped 2 bases, with 15 bases sitting between them. Germline CDR1 and CDR2: LGHNA and YSLEER. The CDR3 covers 16 residues. CDR3 in DNA: TGCGCCAGCAGCCAGGGAGGGGGGGCGCACACAGATACGCAGTATTTT. This codes for CASSQGGGAHTDTQYF.

The chain joins TRBV7-9 to TRBJ1-1; a weak D match, TRBD1 (5 bases). CDR3 length equals 14 residues. Germline lookup yields CDR1 SEHNR and CDR2 FQNEAQ (reference sequence). Trimming took 5 bases from V and 0 from J, leaving 10 bases between them. In DNA, the CDR3 is TGTGCCAGCAGCGCAGACAGCCTGAACACTGAAGCTTTCTTT. Protein product: CASSADSLNTEAFF.

Ten or more counts support this clonotype. The genes are TRBV5-5 and TRBJ1-5, with D unresolved. Germline V gene sequence: CDR1 SGHKS, CDR2 YYEKEE (reference sequence). Between the trimmed V and J ends, which lost 2 bases and 5 bases, there was a span of 8 bases. This CDR3 comprises 13 residues. DNA for the CDR3: TGTGCCAGCAGCTTCTACACCGATCAGCCCCAGCATTTT. Translated: CASSFYTDQPQHF.

This clonotype was counted only a few times. This chain uses TRBV5-1 with TRBJ1-2; TRBD1 matches at 9 bases. The V gene end was trimmed by 4 bases and the J gene end by 6 bases; junction bases not matched to a gene: 13. The germline V gene has CDR1 SGHRS and CDR2 YFSETQ. The CDR3 totals 16 residues. CDR3 nucleotides: TGCGCCAGCAGCATTTCTCCCGGGACAGGGATCGATGGCTACACCTTC. Its protein product is CASSISPGTGIDGYTF. Full variable domain (rest looked up from reference TRBV5-1 and TRBJ1-2): KAGVTQTPRYLIKTRGQQVTLSCSPISGHRSVSWYQQTPGQGLQFLFEYFSETQRNKGNFPGRFSGRQFSNSRSEMNVSTLELGDSALYLCASSISPGTGIDGYTFGSGTRLTVV.

The J gene is TRBJ2-7, the V gene TRBV7-8; D not resolved. This CDR3 region has 14 residues. V shed 5 bases and J shed 2 bases, with 13 bases lying between them. Germline V gene data show CDR1 as SGHVS and CDR2 as FQNEAQ. CDR3 sequence (DNA): TGTGCCAGCAGCCCTCCGACGGCGACCTACGAGCAGTACGTC. Residues: CASSPPTATYEQYV.

In its sample, this clonotype was seen many times. The V gene is TRBV20-1, the J gene TRBJ2-4, with no clear D. Germline V lookup: CDR1 DFQATT, CDR2 SNEGSKA (reference sequence). V was trimmed by 3 bases and J by 1 base, leaving 10 bases between them. CDR3 length: 14 amino acids. The CDR3 DNA reads TGCAGTGCTAGTGCCGGGTACGCCAAAAACATTCAGTACTTC. It translates to CSASAGYAKNIQYF.

The chain couples TRBV7-2 to TRBJ1-6; D unresolved. CDR1 SGHTA and CDR2 FQGNSA come from the germline V gene. CDR3 size: 13 residues. V was clipped by 1 base and J by 17 bases, with 15 bases between them. CDR3 region: CASSLDSYSFFHF. Written as DNA, the CDR3 is TGTGCCAGCAGCTTAGATTCGTACAGCTTCTTCCACTTT.

This clonotype was counted ten times or more. This chain connects TRBV5-1 to TRBJ2-1, with D possibly called TRBD1 or TRBD2 (6 bases each). Germline-derived CDR1 and CDR2 are SGHRS and YFSETQ. The V and J ends lost 5 bases and 7 bases respectively, with 16 bases between them. The length of the CDR3 is 14 residues. The CDR3, as DNA: TGCGCCAGCAGTGGGACGGGGGCAATGAATGAGCAGTTCTTC. Translated, it gives CASSGTGAMNEQFF.

The chain couples TRBV7-9 to TRBJ1-4; possible D gene TRBD1, 5 bases. Germline CDR1 is SEHNR and CDR2 is FQNEAQ (reference sequence). The germline V and J ends were trimmed by 5 bases and 5 bases, with 15 bases remaining between them. The CDR3 is made up of 15 amino acids. For the CDR3, the DNA is TGTGCCAGCAGCGAGCAGGGACGGATAAATGAAAAACTGTTTTTT. Translation: CASSEQGRINEKLFF.

This clonotype has a handful of counts. The chain couples TRBV3-1 to TRBJ2-4, with TRBD1 identical over 9 bases. Trimming cost V 0 bases and J 7 bases; bases outside gene matches: 10. This CDR3 comprises 17 residues. Germline lookup yields CDR1 LGHDT and CDR2 YNNKEL (reference sequence). CDR3 sequence reads: CASSQDLVQGARNIQYF. CDR3 sequence (DNA): TGTGCCAGCAGCCAAGATCTAGTACAGGGGGCGCGGAACATTCAGTACTTC.

This clonotype occurred many times. The rearrangement uses TRBV12-3 or TRBV12-4 and TRBJ2-3; D gene uncertain. Trimming pared 4 bases from V and 3 bases from J, leaving 11 bases between. This CDR3 is 14 amino acids long. In DNA, the CDR3 is TGTGCCAGCAGTTGGGTGAGGTATACAGATACGCAGTATTTT. This gives the protein CASSWVRYTDTQYF.

There are a few counts of this clonotype. The V call is TRBV7-7, the J call TRBJ1-1, with D perhaps TRBD1 (5 bases). Trimming stripped 5 bases from V and 7 bases from J, with 14 bases between. The germline V gene has CDR1 SSHAT and CDR2 FNYEAQ (reference sequence). This CDR3 region has 13 residues. CDR3 region: CASSPAGAGEAFF. CDR3 coding DNA: TGTGCCAGCAGCCCCGCTGGGGCGGGTGAAGCTTTCTTT.

This clonotype was picked up a small number of times. This chain uses TRBV12-3 or TRBV12-4 with TRBJ2-1, with 7 bases aligning to TRBD2. The CDR3 sequence is 15 residues long. V shed 7 bases, J shed 7 bases, and the junction held 13 bases outside the gene matches. The CDR3 DNA follows: TGTGCCAGCACTACCGACGGACTAGGAAGGAATGAGCAGTTCTTC. Its protein is CASTTDGLGRNEQFF.

This clonotype was seen many times. J is TRBJ2-6 and V is TRBV5-1; weak D call: TRBD2 (7 bases). Trimming took off 4 bases at V and 1 base at J, with 18 bases between the two ends. CDR3 length: 18 amino acids. Germline V lookup: CDR1 SGHRS, CDR2 YFSETQ. CDR3 sequence (DNA): TGCGCCAGCAGCAAAGACGTCAGGGGAGGGTCTGGGGCCAACGTCCTGACTTTC. Translation gives CASSKDVRGGSGANVLTF.

The chain carries TRBV6-5 and TRBJ1-1, with a tentative D call TRBD1 (5 bases). This CDR3 region has 12 residues. CDR1 is MNHEY, CDR2 SVGAGI, per germline. With 5 bases removed from V and 8 bases from J, the gap between germline ends came to 12 bases. CDR3 amino acids: CASSRSDSEAFF. The CDR3 nucleotides are TGTGCCAGCAGTCGCTCCGACAGCGAAGCTTTCTTT.

This chain links TRBV12-3 or TRBV12-4 with TRBJ2-3; 9 positions agree with TRBD1. This CDR3 has 14 residues. Unmatched junction bases numbered 5, after V lost 6 bases and J lost 4 bases. The CDR3 region has the DNA TGTGCCAGCAGCCGGACAGGGGATGCAGATACGCAGTATTTT. As protein: CASSRTGDADTQYF.

This clonotype has only a few counts. This rearrangement joins TRBV5-1 to TRBJ2-1, with 11 bases fitting TRBD2. Germline CDR1 and CDR2: SGHRS and YFSETQ. The CDR3 covers 16 residues. V gave up 2 bases and J gave up 7 bases; unmatched junction bases: 8. The CDR3 DNA follows: TGCGCCAGCAGCTTCTCTAGCGGGGGGACCCCTAATGAGCAGTTCTTC. Translated, it gives CASSFSSGGTPNEQFF. Based on the CDR3 plus reference TRBV5-1 and TRBJ2-1, the full variable domain is KAGVTQTPRYLIKTRGQQVTLSCSPISGHRSVSWYQQTPGQGLQFLFEYFSETQRNKGNFPGRFSGRQFSNSRSEMNVSTLELGDSALYLCASSFSSGGTPNEQFFGPGTRLTVL.

This chain uses TRBV5-6 with TRBJ2-2, with D possibly TRBD2 on 7 matching bases. The CDR3 loop spans 13 amino acids. V gave up 6 bases and J gave up 6 bases, with 12 bases separating them. The V gene's germline CDR1 is SGHDT and CDR2 YYEEEE. CDR3 residues: CASTEGGAGELFF. Here the CDR3 DNA reads TGTGCCAGCACGGAAGGGGGGGCCGGGGAGCTGTTTTTT.